This entry describes one T cell receptor beta chain. The record originates from a study of T-cell memory formation after mild COVID-19. TCRdb independently ran MiXCR on the 5' RACE reads; one entry per CDR3 protein. The data show some 410,000 distinct CDR3 sequences, 20% to 30% seen once. V shed 6 bases and J shed 4 bases, with 7 bases lying between them. The CDR3 has 11 residues. Germline CDR1 and CDR2: MGHDK and SYGVNS. The TCR comes from an adult woman who had mild COVID-19 (a few samples of this study predate the infection). Cell type and time point are not known. Material: PBMCs or a T cell subset sorted from them (not recorded which). V usage is TRBV25-1 and J usage is TRBJ2-7, with no clear D. The CDR3 protein is CASRGRYEQYF. CDR3 coding DNA: TGTGCCAGCAGGGGTAGATACGAGCAGTACTTC.